Here is one TCR beta chain with its context. Its target is unknown. A junction boundary mismatches the germline segment, possibly from a read error. This sample is drawn from a study of cytomegalovirus exposure and HLA in healthy donors. Study context: The same platform was used for the 100 to 150 validation repertoires and the approximately 670 first-cohort repertoires, a later analysis reported.

Repertoires were generated with immunoSEQ multiplex PCR, while TCRdb's copy carries only in-frame clones and drops some. There are approximately 160,000 clones in the sample; about nine tenths occur only once, and 4.5% to 7% lies in the top ten. In germline, CDR1 is MNHEY, CDR2 SVGAGI. This CDR3 spans 16 amino acids. Study conclusions and caveats: The study listed some 160 cytomegalovirus-associated TCR beta chains.

The clonotype originates from a woman aged 25 to 39 in good health and CMV-seronegative. V and J are TRBV6-5 and TRBJ1-2; no definite D call. Sequencing was done on a sample of PBMCs. CDR3 DNA: TGTGCCAGCACTTACTCGATCTCACGGCAGAACTATGGCTACACCTTC. Translation gives CASTYSISRQNYGYTF.